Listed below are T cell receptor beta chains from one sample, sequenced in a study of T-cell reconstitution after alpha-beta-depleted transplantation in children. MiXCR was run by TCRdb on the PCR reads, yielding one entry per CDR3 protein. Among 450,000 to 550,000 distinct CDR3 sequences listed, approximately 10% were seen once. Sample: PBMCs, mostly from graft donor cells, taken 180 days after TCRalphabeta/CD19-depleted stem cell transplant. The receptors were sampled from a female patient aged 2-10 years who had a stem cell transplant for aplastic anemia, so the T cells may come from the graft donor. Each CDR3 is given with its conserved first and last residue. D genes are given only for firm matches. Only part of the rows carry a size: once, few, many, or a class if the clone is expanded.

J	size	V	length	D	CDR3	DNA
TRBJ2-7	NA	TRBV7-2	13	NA	CASTEGPWIEQYF	TGTGCCAGCACCGAGGGACCCTGGATCGAGCAGTACTTC
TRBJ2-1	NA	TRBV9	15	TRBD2	CASSRELALGVGQFF	TGTGCCAGCAGCCGAGAACTAGCGCTCGGGGTGGGGCAGTTCTTC
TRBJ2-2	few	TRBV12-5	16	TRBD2	CASGPRLAGGPGELFF	TGTGCTAGTGGTCCAAGACTAGCGGGAGGGCCCGGGGAGCTGTTTTTT
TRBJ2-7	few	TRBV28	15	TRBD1	CASNSRDRAVYEQYF	TGTGCCAGCAACTCCCGGGACAGGGCTGTCTACGAGCAGTACTTC
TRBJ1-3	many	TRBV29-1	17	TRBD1	CSVKDRPKLYSGNTIYF	TGCAGTGTTAAGGACAGGCCCAAACTTTACTCTGGAAACACCATATATTTT
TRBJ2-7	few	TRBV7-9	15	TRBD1	CASSVRDRVGYEQYF	TGTGCCAGCAGCGTCCGGGACAGGGTCGGCTACGAGCAGTACTTC
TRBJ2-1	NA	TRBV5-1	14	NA	CASIWLATYNEQFF	TGCGCCAGCATCTGGCTAGCGACCTACAATGAGCAGTTCTTC
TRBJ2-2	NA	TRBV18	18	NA	CASSPGSQAWKNTGELFF	TGTGCCAGCTCACCCGGATCGCAGGCCTGGAAAAACACCGGGGAGCTGTTTTTT
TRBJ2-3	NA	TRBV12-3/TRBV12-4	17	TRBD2	CASSRTGLAGSTDTQYF	TGTGCCAGCAGCCGGACCGGACTAGCGGGGAGCACAGATACGCAGTATTTT
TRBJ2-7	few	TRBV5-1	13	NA	CASSLIGAYEQYF	TGCGCCAGCAGCTTGATCGGGGCCTACGAGCAGTACTTC
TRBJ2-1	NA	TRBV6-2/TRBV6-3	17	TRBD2	CASKREGLADSYNEQFF	TGTGCCAGCAAGAGGGAAGGACTAGCGGACTCCTACAATGAGCAGTTCTTC
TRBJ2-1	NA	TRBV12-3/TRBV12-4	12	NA	CASSHGLYEQFF	TGTGCCAGCAGTCACGGGCTGTATGAGCAGTTCTTC
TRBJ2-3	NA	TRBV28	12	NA	CATTGRADTQYF	TGTGCCACCACGGGCCGGGCAGATACGCAGTATTTT
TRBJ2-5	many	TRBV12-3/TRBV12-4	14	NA	CASSLLGGRETQYF	TGTGCCAGCAGTTTATTGGGAGGTCGAGAGACCCAGTACTTC
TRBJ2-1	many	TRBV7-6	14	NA	CASSLSAPIGEQFF	TGTGCCAGCAGCCTCTCCGCCCCCATAGGCGAGCAGTTCTTC
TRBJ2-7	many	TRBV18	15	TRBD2	CASSSPGLAAYEQYF	TGTGCCAGCTCATCCCCGGGACTAGCGGCCTACGAGCAGTACTTC
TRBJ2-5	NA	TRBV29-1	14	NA	CSSGDTSLGETQYF	TGCAGCTCGGGCGACACATCTCTGGGGGAGACCCAGTACTTC
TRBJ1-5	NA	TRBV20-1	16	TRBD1	CSAGWTGRSSNQPQHF	TGCAGTGCTGGATGGACAGGGAGGTCTAGCAATCAGCCCCAGCATTTT
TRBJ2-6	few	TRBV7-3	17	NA	CASSLTRGDAGANVLTF	TGTGCCAGCAGCTTAACCAGGGGAGACGCTGGGGCCAACGTCCTGACTTTC
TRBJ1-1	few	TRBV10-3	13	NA	CAISESGRNEAFF	TGTGCCATCAGTGAGTCGGGGAGAAATGAAGCTTTCTTT
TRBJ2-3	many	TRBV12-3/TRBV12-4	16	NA	CASSPAGGTSTDTQYF	TGTGCCAGCAGTCCGGCGGGCGGGACTAGCACAGATACGCAGTATTTT
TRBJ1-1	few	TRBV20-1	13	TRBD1	CSASQGASAEAFF	TGCAGTGCTAGCCAGGGGGCGAGCGCTGAAGCTTTCTTT
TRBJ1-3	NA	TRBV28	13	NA	CASWGPLGNTIYF	TGTGCCAGCTGGGGCCCTCTTGGAAACACCATATATTTT
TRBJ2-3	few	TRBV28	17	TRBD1	CASSSPRTGGGTDTQYF	TGTGCCAGCAGTTCCCCGAGGACAGGGGGAGGCACAGATACGCAGTATTTT
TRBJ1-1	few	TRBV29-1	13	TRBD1	CSVRTGANTEAFF	TGCAGCGTTCGGACAGGGGCGAACACTGAAGCTTTCTTT
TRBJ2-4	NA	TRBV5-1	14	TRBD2	CASARTGGENIQYF	TGCGCCAGCGCCCGGACGGGGGGAGAAAACATTCAGTACTTC
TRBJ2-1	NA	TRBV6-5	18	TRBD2	CASSYSYLGPRGDNEQFF	TGTGCCAGCAGTTACTCCTACCTGGGTCCGCGGGGGGACAATGAGCAGTTCTTC
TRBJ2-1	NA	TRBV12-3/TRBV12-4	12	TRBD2	CASSSASGEKFF	TGTGCCAGCAGTTCAGCTAGCGGGGAGAAGTTCTTC
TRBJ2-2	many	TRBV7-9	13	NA	CASSLAEAGELFF	TGTGCCAGCAGCTTAGCGGAAGCGGGGGAGCTGTTTTTT
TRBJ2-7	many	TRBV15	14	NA	CATSGHGTLYEQYF	TGTGCCACCAGCGGTCACGGGACTCTCTACGAGCAGTACTTC
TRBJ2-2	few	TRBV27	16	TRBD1	CASSLSRTGGTGELFF	TGTGCCAGCAGTTTATCGCGGACAGGGGGCACCGGGGAGCTGTTTTTT
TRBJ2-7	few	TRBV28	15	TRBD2	CASSFGGGRAYEQYF	TGTGCCAGCAGTTTCGGGGGGGGTAGGGCCTACGAGCAGTACTTC
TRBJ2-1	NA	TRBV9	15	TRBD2	CASSVTSETYNEQFF	TGTGCCAGCAGCGTGACTAGCGAGACCTACAATGAGCAGTTCTTC
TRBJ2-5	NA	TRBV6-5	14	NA	CASSYGGDGETQYF	TGTGCCAGCAGTTATGGTGGGGACGGTGAGACCCAGTACTTC
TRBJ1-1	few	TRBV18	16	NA	CASSPGTPGGITEAFF	TGTGCCAGCTCACCGGGCACCCCGGGCGGGATCACTGAAGCTTTCTTT
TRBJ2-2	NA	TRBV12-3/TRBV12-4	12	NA	CASSLGVWELFF	TGTGCCAGCAGTCTAGGGGTATGGGAGCTGTTTTTT
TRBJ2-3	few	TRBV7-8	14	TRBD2	CASTGLAGFDTQYF	TGTGCCAGCACCGGACTAGCGGGATTTGATACGCAGTATTTT
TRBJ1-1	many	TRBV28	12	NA	CASSLSVLEAFF	TGTGCCAGCAGTTTATCTGTCTTAGAAGCTTTCTTT
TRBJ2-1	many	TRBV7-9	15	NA	CASRLDRSSYNEQFF	TGTGCCAGCAGGCTGGACCGGAGCTCCTACAATGAGCAGTTCTTC
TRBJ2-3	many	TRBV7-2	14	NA	CASSLAFLSRTQYF	TGTGCCAGCAGCTTAGCGTTTCTTTCCCGAACGCAGTATTTT
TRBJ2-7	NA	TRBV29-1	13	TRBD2	CSVRTSGSYEQYF	TGCAGCGTCCGTACTAGCGGATCCTACGAGCAGTACTTC
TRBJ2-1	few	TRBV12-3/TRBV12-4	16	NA	CASSFHFQSPYNEQFF	TGTGCCAGCAGTTTTCACTTCCAAAGCCCCTACAATGAGCAGTTCTTC
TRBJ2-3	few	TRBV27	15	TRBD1	CASTPRTGSTDTQYF	TGTGCCAGCACCCCCCGGACAGGGAGCACAGATACGCAGTATTTT
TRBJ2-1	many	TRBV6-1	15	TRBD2	CASSKLAGGSYEQFF	TGTGCCAGCAGTAAACTAGCGGGAGGTAGCTATGAGCAGTTCTTC
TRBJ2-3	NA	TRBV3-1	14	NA	CASRALGSTDTQYF	TGTGCCAGCAGAGCCCTCGGTAGCACAGATACGCAGTATTTT
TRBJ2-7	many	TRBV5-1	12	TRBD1	CASKGQGGEQYF	TGCGCCAGCAAGGGACAGGGCGGCGAGCAGTACTTC
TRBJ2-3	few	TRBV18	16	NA	CASSPGWEAATDTQYF	TGTGCCAGCTCACCAGGGTGGGAGGCCGCCACAGATACGCAGTATTTT
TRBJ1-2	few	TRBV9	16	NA	CASSVESDSLPYGYTF	TGTGCCAGCAGCGTAGAATCGGACAGTCTACCCTATGGCTACACCTTC
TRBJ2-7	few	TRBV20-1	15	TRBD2	CSASHFSGSPYEQYF	TGCAGTGCTAGCCACTTTAGCGGGAGCCCCTACGAGCAGTACTTC
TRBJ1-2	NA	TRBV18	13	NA	CASSPLWLGGYTF	TGTGCCAGCTCACCACTCTGGTTGGGCGGCTACACCTTC